The 15 T cell receptor beta chains in this list originate from one sample, sequenced in a study of cytomegalovirus exposure and HLA in healthy donors. The PCR made use of 60 Vbeta and 13 Jbeta primers. Using immunoSEQ multiplex PCR, the repertoire was profiled, and TCRdb retains in-frame clones only, with some absent. Among about 200,000 clones listed, 75% to 85% were seen once. What was sequenced was PBMCs. All receptors come from a woman between 35 and 50 years old in good health and CMV-seronegative.

The chain uses TRBV19 and TRBJ1-5; TRBD1 agrees at 9 bases. CDR3 size: 16 residues. Germline CDR1 reads LNHDA; CDR2 reads SQIVND (reference sequence). V lost 3 bases to trimming and J lost 2 bases; unmatched junction nucleotides: 5. The CDR3 region is CASSIGTGWGNQPQHF. CDR3 nucleotide sequence: TGTGCCAGTAGTATCGGGACAGGGTGGGGCAATCAGCCCCAGCATTTT. The variable domain in full, with the rest retrieved from reference TRBV19 and TRBJ1-5, is DGGITQSPKYLFRKEGQNVTLSCEQNLNHDAMYWYRQDPGQGLRLIYYSQIVNDFQKGDIAEGYSVSREKKESFPLTVTSAQKNPTAFYLCASSIGTGWGNQPQHFGDGTRLSIL.

The chain is built from TRBV28 and TRBJ2-7, with TRBD2 as a possible D gene (5 bases). This CDR3 region has 15 residues. Germline lookup yields CDR1 MDHEN and CDR2 SYDVKM. The V gene lost 5 bases and the J gene lost 7 bases, with 21 bases spanning the gap. In nucleotides, the CDR3 is TGTGCCAGCAGTCTCGCCCCCCGAGGGCGAGGGGAGCAGTACTTC. It specifies CASSLAPRGRGEQYF. Combining the CDR3 with reference TRBV28 and TRBJ2-7 gives the whole variable domain DVKVTQSSRYLVKRTGEKVFLECVQDMDHENMFWYRQDPGLGLRLIYFSYDVKMKEKGDIPEGYSVSREKKERFSLILESASTNQTSMYLCASSLAPRGRGEQYFGPGTRLTVT.

The chain combines TRBV28 with TRBJ2-6; no clear D gene. CDR1 is MDHEN and CDR2 is SYDVKM in the germline V gene. The V gene lost 4 bases and the J gene lost 6 bases, with 10 bases spanning the gap. The CDR3 extends over 14 amino acids. CDR3 sequence reads: CASSSLRSANVLTF. In DNA, the CDR3 is TGTGCCAGCAGTTCGCTACGTTCGGCCAACGTCCTGACTTTC.

V gene TRBV7-7 combines with J gene TRBJ2-2, with TRBD2 matching over 11 bases. The germline V gene has CDR1 SSHAT and CDR2 FNYEAQ (reference sequence). V shed 4 bases and J 5 bases; nucleotides not matched to a gene: 0. This CDR3 region has 14 residues. This chain's CDR3 is CASSWTSGTGELFF. DNA for the CDR3: TGTGCCAGCAGCTGGACTAGCGGGACCGGGGAGCTGTTTTTT.

This chain links TRBV7-2 with TRBJ1-5; D not certain. The germline gives CDR1 SGHTA, CDR2 FQGNSA. Trimming removed 5 bases from V and 7 bases from J, with 21 bases in between. This CDR3 region has 16 residues. CDR3 amino acids: CASSPWSGGRSQPQHF. The CDR3 DNA follows: TGTGCCAGCAGCCCATGGTCGGGAGGGAGAAGCCAGCCCCAGCATTTT.

V gene TRBV18 combines with J gene TRBJ1-2; the D is unclear. Per the germline V gene, CDR1 is KGHSH and CDR2 is LQKENI. The CDR3 covers 13 residues. Trimming took off 6 bases at V and 8 bases at J, with 16 bases between the two ends. CDR3 sequence: CASSHDKDFGYTF. Here the CDR3 DNA reads TGTGCCAGCTCCCACGACAAGGACTTCGGCTACACCTTC.

The chain has TRBV29-1 and TRBJ2-4, with D tentatively TRBD1 (8 bases). Trimming pared 7 bases from V and 2 bases from J, leaving 39 bases between. Per the germline V gene, CDR1 is SQVTM and CDR2 is ANQGSEA. CDR3 length: 22 amino acids. The CDR3 loop is CSGRGTGPHLKTSFCTKNIQYF. The CDR3 bases are TGCAGCGGGAGAGGGACAGGTCCACACCTTAAGACTAGCTTCTGTACCAAAAACATTCAGTACTTC. Filled out from reference TRBV29-1 and TRBJ2-4, the complete variable domain reads SAVISQKPSRDICQRGTSLTIQCQVDSQVTMMFWYRQQPGQSLTLIATANQGSEATYESGFVIDKFPISRPNLTFSTLTVSNMSPEDSSIYLCSGRGTGPHLKTSFCTKNIQYFGAGTRLSVL.

The rearrangement uses TRBV29-1 and TRBJ1-1; a weak D match, TRBD1 (5 bases). Germline values: CDR1 SQVTM, CDR2 ANQGSEA. Trimming removed 6 bases from V and 3 bases from J, with 11 bases in between. The CDR3 extends over 12 amino acids. This CDR3 reads CSVGRADTEAFF. In nucleotides, the CDR3 is TGCAGCGTAGGCAGGGCAGACACTGAAGCTTTCTTT.

The chain joins TRBV4-2 to TRBJ1-2, with no clear D. The CDR3 contains 16 residues. Between the trimmed V and J ends, which lost 1 base and 6 bases, there was a span of 18 bases. The germline V gene encodes CDR1 LGHNA and CDR2 YNFKEQ. Written as DNA, the CDR3 is TGTGCCAGCAGCCAAGCCCTGAGGGCCCTGCTCGATGGCTACACCTTC. It translates to CASSQALRALLDGYTF.

The chain employs TRBV15 and TRBJ1-1; maybe TRBD1 (6 bases). The germline V gene encodes CDR1 LNHNV and CDR2 YYDKDF (reference sequence). The CDR3 is 21 amino acids. V was cut by 3 bases and J by 0 bases, with 29 bases left in between. CDR3 sequence (DNA): TGTGCCACCAGCAGCGACCTCCCCGAGGACAGAGCGACAGGCATGAACACTGAAGCTTTCTTT. Residues: CATSSDLPEDRATGMNTEAFF.

This clone was picked up one time. V gene TRBV7-8 combines with J gene TRBJ1-5, with TRBD1 identical over 8 bases. V trimming: 2 bases; J trimming: 4 bases; junction bases outside the gene matches: 1. The CDR3 has 14 amino acids. Germline CDR1 reads SGHVS; CDR2 reads FQNEAQ. The CDR3 loop is CASSLRDRNQPQHF. The DNA for the CDR3 is TGTGCCAGCAGCTTAAGGGACAGGAATCAGCCCCAGCATTTT.

This clone was seen once. An end of the junction does not agree with germline; a read error may underlie this. The V gene is TRBV27, the J gene TRBJ2-1, with 10 bases aligning to TRBD2. This CDR3 region has 13 residues. Germline loops: CDR1 MNHEY, CDR2 SMNVEV (reference sequence). DNA for the CDR3: TGTGCCAGCAGTTCCCGGGTCACTAGCGGGATACTCTTC. The encoded protein is CASSSRVTSGILF.

V and J are TRBV30 and TRBJ1-3, with D uncertain. This CDR3 has 12 residues. Per the germline V gene, CDR1 is GTSNPN and CDR2 is SVGIG (reference sequence). Trimming removed 2 bases from V and 2 bases from J, with 4 bases in between. This CDR3 is CAWSHTGNTIYF. CDR3 in DNA: TGTGCCTGGAGTCACACTGGAAACACCATATATTTT.

The rearrangement links TRBV9 to TRBJ1-6; D may be TRBD1 (5 bases). CDR1 SGDLS and CDR2 YYNGEE come from the germline V gene. With 4 bases removed from V and 2 bases from J, the gap between germline ends came to 10 bases. This CDR3 is built from 15 residues. The CDR3 loop is CASSPGITYNSPLHF. The CDR3 DNA follows: TGTGCCAGCAGCCCAGGGATCACCTATAATTCACCCCTCCACTTT.

The chain carries TRBV7-9 and TRBJ1-3; D is possibly TRBD1 (6 bases). The V end lost 2 bases, the J end lost 4 bases, and 12 bases lay between the germline ends. The CDR3 is made up of 15 amino acids. The germline V gene encodes CDR1 SEHNR and CDR2 FQNEAQ (reference sequence). CDR3 DNA: TGTGCCAGCAGCTTACCACTCGGACAGGGAAACACCATATATTTT. Encoded protein: CASSLPLGQGNTIYF.